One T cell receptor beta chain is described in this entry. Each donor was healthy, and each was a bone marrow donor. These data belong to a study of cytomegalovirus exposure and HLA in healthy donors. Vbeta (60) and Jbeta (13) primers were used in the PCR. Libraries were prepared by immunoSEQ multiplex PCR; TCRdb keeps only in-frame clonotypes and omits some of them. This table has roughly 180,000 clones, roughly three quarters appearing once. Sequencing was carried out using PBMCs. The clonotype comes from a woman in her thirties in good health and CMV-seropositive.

CDR3 protein: CSVGREYNEQFF. The DNA for the CDR3 is TGCAGCGTGGGGCGGGAGTACAATGAGCAGTTCTTC. The chain combines TRBV29-1 with TRBJ2-1, with TRBD2 matching 7 bases. The CDR3 has 12 amino acids. The ends lost 6 bases at V and 4 bases at J; junction bases unmatched: 3. Per the germline V gene, CDR1 is SQVTM and CDR2 is ANQGSEA.